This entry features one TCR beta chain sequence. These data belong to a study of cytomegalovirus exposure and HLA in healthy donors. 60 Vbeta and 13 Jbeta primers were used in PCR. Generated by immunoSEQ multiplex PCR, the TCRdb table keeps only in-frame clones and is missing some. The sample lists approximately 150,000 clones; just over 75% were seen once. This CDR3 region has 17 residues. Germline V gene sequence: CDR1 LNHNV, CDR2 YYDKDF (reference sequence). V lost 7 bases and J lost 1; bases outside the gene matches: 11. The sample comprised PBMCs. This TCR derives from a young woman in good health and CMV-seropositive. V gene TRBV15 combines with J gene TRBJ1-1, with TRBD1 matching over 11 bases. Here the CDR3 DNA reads TGTGCCACCACCGGGGGAGGACAGGGGGCACCGAACACTGAAGCTTTCTTT. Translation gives CATTGGGQGAPNTEAFF. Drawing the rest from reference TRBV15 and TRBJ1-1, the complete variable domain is DAMVIQNPRYQVTQFGKPVTLSCSQTLNHNVMYWYQQKSSQAPKLLFHYYDKDFNNEADTPDNFQSRRPNTSFCFLDIRSPGLGDTAMYLCATTGGGQGAPNTEAFFGQGTRLTVV.